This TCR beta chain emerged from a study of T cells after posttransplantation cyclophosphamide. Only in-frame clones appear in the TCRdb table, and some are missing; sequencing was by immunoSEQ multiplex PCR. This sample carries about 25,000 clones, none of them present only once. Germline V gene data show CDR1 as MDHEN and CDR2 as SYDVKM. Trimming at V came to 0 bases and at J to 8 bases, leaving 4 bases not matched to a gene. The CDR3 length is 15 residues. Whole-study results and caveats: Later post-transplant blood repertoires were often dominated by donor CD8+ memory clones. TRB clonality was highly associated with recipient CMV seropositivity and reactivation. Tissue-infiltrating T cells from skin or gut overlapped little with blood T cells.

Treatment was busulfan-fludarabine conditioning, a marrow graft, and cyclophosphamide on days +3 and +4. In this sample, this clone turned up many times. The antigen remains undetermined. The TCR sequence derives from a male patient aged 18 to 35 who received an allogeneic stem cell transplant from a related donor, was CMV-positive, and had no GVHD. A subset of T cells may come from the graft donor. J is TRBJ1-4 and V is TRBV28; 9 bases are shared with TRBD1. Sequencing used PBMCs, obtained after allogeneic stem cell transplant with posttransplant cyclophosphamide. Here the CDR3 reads CASSLWGQGGEKLFF. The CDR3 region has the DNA TGTGCCAGCAGTTTATGGGGACAGGGAGGCGAAAAACTGTTTTTT.